This record looks at one T cell receptor beta chain sequence and its context. The data derive from a study of blood T cell repertoires in COVID-19. Method: immunoSEQ multiplex PCR; TCRdb's copy keeps in-frame clones and lacks some. The profile shows about 84,000 clones, more than 75% of them singletons. Germline-derived CDR1 and CDR2 are SGHTA and FQGTGA. CDR3 length: 13 amino acids. The V and J ends lost 3 bases and 6 bases respectively, with 11 bases between them. The clonotype was recovered from a man between 65 and 79 years old with acute or convalescent COVID-19. The chain joins TRBV7-3 to TRBJ1-1; D remains unclear. Sequencing used peripheral blood. CDR3 in DNA: TGTGCCAGCAGCTTTGACCGGGGATCTGAAGCTTTCTTT. Amino acids: CASSFDRGSEAFF.